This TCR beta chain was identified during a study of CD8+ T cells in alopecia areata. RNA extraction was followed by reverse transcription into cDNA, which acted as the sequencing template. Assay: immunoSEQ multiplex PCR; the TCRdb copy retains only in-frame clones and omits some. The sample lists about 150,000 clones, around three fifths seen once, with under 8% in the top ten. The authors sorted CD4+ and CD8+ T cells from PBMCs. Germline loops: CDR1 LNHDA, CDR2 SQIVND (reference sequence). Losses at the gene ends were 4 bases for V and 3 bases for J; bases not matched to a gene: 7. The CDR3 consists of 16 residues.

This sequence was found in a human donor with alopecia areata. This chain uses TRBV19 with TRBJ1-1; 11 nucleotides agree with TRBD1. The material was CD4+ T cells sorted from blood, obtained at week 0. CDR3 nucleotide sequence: TGTGCCAGTAGTACCCGGACAGGGGGCCGGGACACTGAAGCTTTCTTT. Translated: CASSTRTGGRDTEAFF.